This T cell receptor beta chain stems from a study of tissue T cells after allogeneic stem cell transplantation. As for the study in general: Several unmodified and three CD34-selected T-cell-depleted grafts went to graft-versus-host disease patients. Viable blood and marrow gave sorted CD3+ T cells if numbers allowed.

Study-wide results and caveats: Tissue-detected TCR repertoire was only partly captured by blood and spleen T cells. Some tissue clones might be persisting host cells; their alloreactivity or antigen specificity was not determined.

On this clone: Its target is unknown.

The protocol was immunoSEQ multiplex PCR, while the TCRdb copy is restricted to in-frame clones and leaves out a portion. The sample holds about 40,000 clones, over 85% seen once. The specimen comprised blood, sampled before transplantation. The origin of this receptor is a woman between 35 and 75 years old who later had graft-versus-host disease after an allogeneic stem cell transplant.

CDR3 sequence reads: CASSLSYETQYF. Here the CDR3 DNA reads TGTGCCAGCAGCTTGAGTTATGAGACCCAGTACTTC. The chain couples TRBV5-4 to TRBJ2-5; no clear D gene. The germline V gene encodes CDR1 SGHNT and CDR2 YYREEE (reference sequence). V was cut by 1 base and J by 5 bases, with 6 bases left in between. CDR3 size: 12 residues. Together with reference TRBV5-4 and TRBJ2-5, the CDR3 gives the full variable domain: ETGVTQSPTHLIKTRGQQVTLRCSSQSGHNTVSWYQQALGQGPQFIFQYYREEENGRGNFPPRFSGLQFPNYSSELNVNALELDDSALYLCASSLSYETQYFGPGTRLLVL.